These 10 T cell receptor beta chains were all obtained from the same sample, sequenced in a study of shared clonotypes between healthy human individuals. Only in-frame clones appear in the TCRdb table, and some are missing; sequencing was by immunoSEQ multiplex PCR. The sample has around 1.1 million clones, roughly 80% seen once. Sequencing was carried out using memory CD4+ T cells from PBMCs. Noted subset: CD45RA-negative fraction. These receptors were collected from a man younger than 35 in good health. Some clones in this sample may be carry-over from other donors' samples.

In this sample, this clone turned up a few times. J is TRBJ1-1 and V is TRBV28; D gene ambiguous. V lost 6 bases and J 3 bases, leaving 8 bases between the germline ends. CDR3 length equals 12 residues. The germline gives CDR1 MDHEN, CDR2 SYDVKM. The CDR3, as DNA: TGTGCCAGCAGCCCGAGGGACACTGAAGCTTTCTTT. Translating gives CASSPRDTEAFF.

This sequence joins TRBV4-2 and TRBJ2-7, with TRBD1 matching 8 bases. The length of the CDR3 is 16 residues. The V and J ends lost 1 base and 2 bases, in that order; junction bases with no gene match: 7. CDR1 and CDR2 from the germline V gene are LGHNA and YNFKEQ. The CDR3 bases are TGTGCCAGCAGCCAAGTAACGGGACAGGATCCCTACGAGCAGTACTTC. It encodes CASSQVTGQDPYEQYF.

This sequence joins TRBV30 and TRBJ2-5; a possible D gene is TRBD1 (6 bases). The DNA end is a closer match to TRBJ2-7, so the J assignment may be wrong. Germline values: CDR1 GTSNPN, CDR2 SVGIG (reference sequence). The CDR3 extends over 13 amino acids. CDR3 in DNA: TGTGCCTGGAAGGTTCAGGGGCCCTACGAGCAGTACTTC. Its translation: CAWKVQGPYEQYF.

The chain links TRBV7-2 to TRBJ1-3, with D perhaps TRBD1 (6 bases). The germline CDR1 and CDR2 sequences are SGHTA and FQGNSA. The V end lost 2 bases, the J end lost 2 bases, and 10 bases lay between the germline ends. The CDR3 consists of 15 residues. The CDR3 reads CASSLSAGAGNTIYF. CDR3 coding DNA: TGTGCCAGCAGCTTAAGTGCAGGGGCTGGAAACACCATATATTTT.

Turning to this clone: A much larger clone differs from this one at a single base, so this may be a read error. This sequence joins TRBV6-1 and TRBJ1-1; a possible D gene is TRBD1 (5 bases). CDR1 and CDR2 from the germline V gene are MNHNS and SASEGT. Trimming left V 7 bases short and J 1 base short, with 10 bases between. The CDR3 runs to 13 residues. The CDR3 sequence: CASTMGGNTEAFF. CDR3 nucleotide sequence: TGTGCCAGCACCATGGGGGGGAACACTGAAGCTTTCTTT.

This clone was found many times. The CDR3 coding sequence is TGTGCCAGCAGTTCATACCGCCGGGAGACCCAGTACTTC. This codes for CASSSYRRETQYF. The genes are TRBV6-5 and TRBJ2-5, with D unresolved. The germline V and J ends were trimmed by 4 bases and 5 bases, with 11 bases remaining between them. This CDR3 is 13 amino acids long. Germline CDR1 and CDR2: MNHEY and SVGAGI.

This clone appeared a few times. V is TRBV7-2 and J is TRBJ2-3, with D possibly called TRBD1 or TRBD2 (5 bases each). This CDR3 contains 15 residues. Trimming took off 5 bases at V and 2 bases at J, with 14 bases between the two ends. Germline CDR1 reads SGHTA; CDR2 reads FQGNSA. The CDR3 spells CASSLDWGITDTQYF. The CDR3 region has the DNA TGTGCCAGCAGCCTGGACTGGGGGATCACAGATACGCAGTATTTT.

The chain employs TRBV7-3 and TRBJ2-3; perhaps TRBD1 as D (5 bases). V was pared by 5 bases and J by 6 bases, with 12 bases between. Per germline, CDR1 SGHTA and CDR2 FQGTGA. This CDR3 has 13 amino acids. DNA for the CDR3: TGTGCCAGCAGCCCCAGGGAACGGGATACGCAGTATTTT. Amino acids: CASSPRERDTQYF.

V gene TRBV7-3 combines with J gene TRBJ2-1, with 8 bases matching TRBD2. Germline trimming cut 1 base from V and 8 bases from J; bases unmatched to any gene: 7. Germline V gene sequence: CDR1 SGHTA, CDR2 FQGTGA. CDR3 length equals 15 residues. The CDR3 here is CASSLMAGRVDEQFF. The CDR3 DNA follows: TGTGCCAGCAGCTTAATGGCCGGGAGGGTCGATGAGCAGTTCTTC.

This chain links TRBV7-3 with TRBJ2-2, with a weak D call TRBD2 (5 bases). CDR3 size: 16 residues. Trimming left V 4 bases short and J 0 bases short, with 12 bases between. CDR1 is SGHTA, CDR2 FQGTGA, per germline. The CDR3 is CASSYGGGTNTGELFF. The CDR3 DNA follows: TGTGCCAGCAGCTACGGCGGAGGAACGAACACCGGGGAGCTGTTTTTT.